This T cell receptor beta chain was recorded in a study of Graves' ophthalmopathy and Graves' hyperthyroidism. CDR3 regions of TCR beta were amplified from RNA transcripts. Scientists carried out first-round RT-PCR using HTBI primers and then a second-round multiplex PCR. MiXCR was run by TCRdb on the multiplex PCR reads, yielding one entry per CDR3 protein. The sample lists roughly 420,000 distinct CDR3 sequences; over 20% were seen once. Germline CDR1 SNHLY, CDR2 FYNNEI. V was pared by 7 bases and J by 5 bases, with 11 bases of the junction left unmatched. The CDR3 loop spans 15 amino acids. Stable hyperthyroidism was defined by absence of ophthalmopathy within 18 months of follow-up. Hyperthyroidism in these 18- to 65-year-old patients was newly diagnosed, lasting under 2 months. Other autoimmune diseases, uncontrolled infections, pregnancy or lactation ruled patients out of participation. Patients were diagnosed from clinical symptoms, serum thyroxine, TRAb, thyroid ultrasound and orbital computed tomography.

This clonotype has at least ten counts. This clonotype was obtained from a woman under 30 with stable Graves' hyperthyroidism. The sample consisted of peripheral blood. The chain joins TRBV2 to TRBJ2-5, with TRBD2 identical over 9 bases. The CDR3 DNA reads as TGTGCCAGCACACGACGAGTAGCGGGAGTGGAGACCCAGTACTTC. Encoded protein: CASTRRVAGVETQYF.